This T cell receptor beta chain was retrieved from a study of T cells after yellow fever vaccination. About the study: With SMART-Seq v4 Ultra Low Input, the fractions containing low cell numbers were prepared. Points from the study as a whole: Subsequent to the booster, the majority of primary-vaccination clones reappeared (under 98% CD4, about 90% CD8). Abundant clonotypes from the bulk population could contaminate FACS-sorted repertoires. Compared with primary, the secondary response was weaker and peaked at day 5, not 15.

As for this clonotype: Its matching antigen is unknown.

Between the trimmed V and J ends, which lost 3 bases and 4 bases, there was a span of 25 bases. The CDR3 sequence is 18 residues long. Germline V gene data show CDR1 as DFQATT and CDR2 as SNEGSKA (reference sequence). TCRdb passed the 5' RACE reads through MiXCR, listing each CDR3 protein once. The sample records approximately 150,000 distinct CDR3 sequences, approximately 6.2% being singletons. The clonotype was recovered from a man aged 18 to 29 who received the YFV17D yellow fever vaccine. Sequenced here: CD4+ T cells sorted from PBMCs, sampled on the day of the first yellow fever vaccination. V usage is TRBV20-1 and J usage is TRBJ1-5; perhaps TRBD1 as D (5 bases). The CDR3 DNA reads as TGCAGTGCTAGCTCCCCAGGTGGAGGGCGGGGGAGTAATCAGCCCCAGCATTTT. The encoded protein is CSASSPGGGRGSNQPQHF.